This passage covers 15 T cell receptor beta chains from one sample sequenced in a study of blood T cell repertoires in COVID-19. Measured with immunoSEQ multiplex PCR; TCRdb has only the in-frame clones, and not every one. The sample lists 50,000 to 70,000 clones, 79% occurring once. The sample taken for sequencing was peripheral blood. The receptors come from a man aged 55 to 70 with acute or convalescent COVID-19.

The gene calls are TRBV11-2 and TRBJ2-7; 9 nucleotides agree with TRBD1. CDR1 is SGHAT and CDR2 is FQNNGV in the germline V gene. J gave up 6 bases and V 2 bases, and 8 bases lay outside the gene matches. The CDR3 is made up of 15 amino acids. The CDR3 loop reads CASSLTGQGSPEQYF. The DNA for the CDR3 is TGTGCCAGCAGCTTAACGGGACAGGGAAGTCCCGAGCAGTACTTC.

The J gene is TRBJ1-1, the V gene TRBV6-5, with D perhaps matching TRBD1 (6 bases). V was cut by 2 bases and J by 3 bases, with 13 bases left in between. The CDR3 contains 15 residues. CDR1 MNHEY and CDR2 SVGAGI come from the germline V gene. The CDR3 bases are TGTGCCAGCAGTTACGACAGGAAGGTGGACACTGAAGCTTTCTTT. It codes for CASSYDRKVDTEAFF.

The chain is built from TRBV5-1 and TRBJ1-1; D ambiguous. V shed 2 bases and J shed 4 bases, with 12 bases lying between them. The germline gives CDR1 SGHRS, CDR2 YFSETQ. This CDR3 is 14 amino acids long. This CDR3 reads CASSFSLGSTEAFF. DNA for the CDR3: TGCGCCAGCAGCTTCTCACTGGGGAGCACTGAAGCTTTCTTT.

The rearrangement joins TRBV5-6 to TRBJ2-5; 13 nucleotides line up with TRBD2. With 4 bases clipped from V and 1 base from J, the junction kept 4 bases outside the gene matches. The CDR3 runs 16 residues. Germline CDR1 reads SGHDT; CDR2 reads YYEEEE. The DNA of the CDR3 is TGTGCCAGCAGCGTAAGACTAGCGGGGGGCCAAGAGACCCAGTACTTC. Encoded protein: CASSVRLAGGQETQYF.

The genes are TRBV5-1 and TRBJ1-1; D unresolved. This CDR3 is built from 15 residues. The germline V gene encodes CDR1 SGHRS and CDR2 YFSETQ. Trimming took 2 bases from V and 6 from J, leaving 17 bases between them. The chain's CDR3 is CASSLSVTTSAEAFF. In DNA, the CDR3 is TGCGCCAGCAGCTTATCTGTTACTACATCGGCTGAAGCTTTCTTT.

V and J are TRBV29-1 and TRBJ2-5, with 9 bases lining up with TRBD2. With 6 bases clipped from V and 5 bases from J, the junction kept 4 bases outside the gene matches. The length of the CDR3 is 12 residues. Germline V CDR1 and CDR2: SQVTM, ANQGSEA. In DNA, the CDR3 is TGCAGCGTGTCCGGGACTAGCGAGACCCAGTACTTC. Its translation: CSVSGTSETQYF.

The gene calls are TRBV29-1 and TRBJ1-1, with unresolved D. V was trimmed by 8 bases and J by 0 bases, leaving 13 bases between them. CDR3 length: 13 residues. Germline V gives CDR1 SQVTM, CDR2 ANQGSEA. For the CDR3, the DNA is TGCAGCTTCCGCGACATTTTGAACACTGAAGCTTTCTTT. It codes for CSFRDILNTEAFF.

In DNA form, the CDR3 reads TGTGCCAGCAGTTTGAGAGTTACTGAAGCTTTCTTT. As protein: CASSLRVTEAFF. The chain uses TRBV12-3 or TRBV12-4 and TRBJ1-1; D unclear. CDR3 length equals 12 residues. With 3 bases removed from V and 5 bases from J, the gap between germline ends came to 7 bases.

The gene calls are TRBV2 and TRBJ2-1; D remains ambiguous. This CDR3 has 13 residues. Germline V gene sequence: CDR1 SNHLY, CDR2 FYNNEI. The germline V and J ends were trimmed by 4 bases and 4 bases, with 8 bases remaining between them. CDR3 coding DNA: TGTGCCAGCAGTGGAGACATATACAATGAGCAGTTCTTC. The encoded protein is CASSGDIYNEQFF.

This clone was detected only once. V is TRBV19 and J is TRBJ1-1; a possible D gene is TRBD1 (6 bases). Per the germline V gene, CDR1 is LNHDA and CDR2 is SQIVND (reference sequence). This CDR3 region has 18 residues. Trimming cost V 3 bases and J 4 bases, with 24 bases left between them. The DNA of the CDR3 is TGTGCCAGTAGTATTCCCACCGCCTACCCGACAGGAACCACTGAAGCTTTCTTT. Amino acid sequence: CASSIPTAYPTGTTEAFF.

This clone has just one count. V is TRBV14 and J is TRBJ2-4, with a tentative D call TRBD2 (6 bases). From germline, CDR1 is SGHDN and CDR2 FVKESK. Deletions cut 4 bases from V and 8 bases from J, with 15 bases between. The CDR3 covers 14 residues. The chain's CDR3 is CASSLTRPGDIQYF. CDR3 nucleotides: TGTGCCAGCAGCCTCACGAGGCCGGGGGACATTCAGTACTTC.

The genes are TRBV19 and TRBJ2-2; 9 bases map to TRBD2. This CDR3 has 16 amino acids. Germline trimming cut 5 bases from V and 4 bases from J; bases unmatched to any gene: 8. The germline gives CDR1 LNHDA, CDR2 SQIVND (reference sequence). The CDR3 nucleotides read TGTGCCAGTAGTCTTTTGGCGGGGGGGCTCACCGGGGAGCTGTTTTTT. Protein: CASSLLAGGLTGELFF.

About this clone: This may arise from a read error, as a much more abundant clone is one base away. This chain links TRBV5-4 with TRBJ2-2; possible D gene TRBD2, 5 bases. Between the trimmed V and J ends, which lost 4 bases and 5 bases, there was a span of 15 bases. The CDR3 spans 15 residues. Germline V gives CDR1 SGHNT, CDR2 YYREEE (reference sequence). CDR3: CASSATEGDTGELFF. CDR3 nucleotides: TGTGCCAGCAGCGCAACAGAGGGAGATACCGGGGAGCTGTTTTTT.

The CDR3 DNA is TGTGCCAGCAGCCCCCGCTTCAAACCAGGGCCTCCGCCCCCTGCAACTAATGAAAAACTGTTTTTT. This sequence encodes CASSPRFKPGPPPPATNEKLFF. The J gene is TRBJ1-4, the V gene TRBV6-2 or TRBV6-3; a possible D gene is TRBD1 (5 bases). Deletions cut 6 bases from V and 0 bases from J, with 32 bases between. Germline V lookup: CDR1 MNHEY, CDR2 SVGEGT. CDR3 length: 22 amino acids.

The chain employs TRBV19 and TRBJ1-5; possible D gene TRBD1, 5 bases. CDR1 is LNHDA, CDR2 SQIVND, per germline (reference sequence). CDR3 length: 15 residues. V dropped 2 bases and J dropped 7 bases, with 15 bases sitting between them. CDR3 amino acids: CASSISGSGRQPQHF. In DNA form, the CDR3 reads TGTGCCAGTAGTATAAGTGGGTCAGGGCGACAGCCCCAGCATTTT.